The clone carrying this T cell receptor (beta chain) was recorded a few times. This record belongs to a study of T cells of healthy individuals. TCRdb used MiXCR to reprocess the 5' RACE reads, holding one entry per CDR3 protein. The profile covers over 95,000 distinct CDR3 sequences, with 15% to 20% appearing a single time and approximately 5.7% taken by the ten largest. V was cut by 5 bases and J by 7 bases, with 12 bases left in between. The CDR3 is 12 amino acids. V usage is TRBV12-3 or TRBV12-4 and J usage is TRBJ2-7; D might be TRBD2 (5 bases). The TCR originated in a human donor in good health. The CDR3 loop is CASSPGVWEQYF. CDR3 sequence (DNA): TGTGCCAGCAGTCCCGGGGTCTGGGAGCAGTACTTC.